What follows are 25 T cell receptor beta chains derived from one specimen sequenced in a study of identifying expanded T cells in peripheral blood. TCRdb keeps only in-frame clones here, not all; method: immunoSEQ multiplex PCR. The data show roughly 82,000 clones, approximately 84% seen once. Sequenced input: blood. All receptors come from a person aged 18 to 70 in good health.

CDR3 bases: TGTGCCAGCTCACCCATCCGGGACACTAGCACAGATACGCAGTATTTT. It is translated as CASSPIRDTSTDTQYF. This rearrangement joins TRBV18 to TRBJ2-3; possible D gene TRBD1, 6 bases. This CDR3 region has 16 residues. Trimming pared 3 bases from V and 0 bases from J, leaving 13 bases between. Looked up from germline, CDR1 is KGHSH and CDR2 is LQKENI.

In this sample, this clone turned up a few times. Here the CDR3 reads CASSVVGTKEETQYF. The CDR3, as DNA: TGTGCCAGCAGCGTAGTCGGGACTAAAGAAGAGACCCAGTACTTC. The gene calls are TRBV9 and TRBJ2-5, with 7 bases fitting TRBD2. After removal of 0 bases from V and 3 bases from J, the junction contained 5 bases not matched to a gene. The CDR3 sequence is 15 residues long. Germline V gives CDR1 SGDLS, CDR2 YYNGEE.

V gene TRBV19 combines with J gene TRBJ2-3; 13 bases are a match to TRBD2. The CDR3 runs 17 residues. V lost 1 base to trimming and J lost 2 bases; unmatched junction nucleotides: 3. Germline V lookup: CDR1 LNHDA, CDR2 SQIVND (reference sequence). Here the CDR3 reads CASSIGGLAGFTDTQYF. The CDR3 DNA is TGTGCCAGTAGTATAGGGGGACTAGCGGGGTTCACAGATACGCAGTATTTT. The variable domain in full, completed from reference TRBV19 and TRBJ2-3, reads DGGITQSPKYLFRKEGQNVTLSCEQNLNHDAMYWYRQDPGQGLRLIYYSQIVNDFQKGDIAEGYSVSREKKESFPLTVTSAQKNPTAFYLCASSIGGLAGFTDTQYFGPGTRLTVL.

A few counts support this clone. The J gene is TRBJ1-2, the V gene TRBV21-1. TRBV21-1 has pseudogene status. The CDR3 length is 13 residues. The CDR3 nucleotides are TGTGCCAGCAGCAACCCTGGAAACTATGGCTACACCTTC. It translates to CASSNPGNYGYTF.

V is TRBV29-1 and J is TRBJ2-7, with TRBD2 matching over 11 bases. Germline CDR1 SQVTM, CDR2 ANQGSEA. There are 15 residues in the CDR3. The V gene end was trimmed by 7 bases and the J gene end by 9 bases; junction bases not matched to a gene: 17. CDR3 residues: CSAEIIKTSGIWQYF. As DNA, the CDR3 is TGCAGCGCTGAGATCATCAAGACTAGCGGGATCTGGCAGTACTTC.

The V gene is TRBV7-3, the J gene TRBJ2-2; D is possibly TRBD1 (5 bases). CDR1 is SGHTA, CDR2 FQGTGA, per germline. This CDR3 is 16 amino acids long. V dropped 2 bases and J dropped 1 base, with 11 bases sitting between them. The CDR3 spells CASSLWGSQNTGELFF. The CDR3 nucleotides are TGTGCCAGCAGCTTATGGGGCAGCCAGAACACCGGGGAGCTGTTTTTT.

V usage is TRBV6-6 and J usage is TRBJ1-5; no reliable D call. The V end lost 7 bases, the J end lost 0 bases, and 13 bases lay between the germline ends. Looked up from germline, CDR1 is MNHNY and CDR2 is SVGAGI (reference sequence). The CDR3 is 15 residues long. CDR3 amino acids: CASINEGSSNQPQHF. CDR3 DNA sequence: TGTGCCAGCATCAATGAGGGAAGTAGCAATCAGCCCCAGCATTTT.

The chain recombines TRBV7-3 with TRBJ2-5; the D gene is possibly TRBD2 (6 bases). Germline-derived CDR1 and CDR2 are SGHTA and FQGTGA. Trimming removed 4 bases from V and 2 bases from J, with 14 bases in between. The CDR3 runs 15 residues. CDR3 DNA sequence: TGTGCCAGCAGCTCACTACCCGGACTACAAGAGACCCAGTACTTC. It is translated as CASSSLPGLQETQYF.

The genes are TRBV5-4 and TRBJ2-5; maybe TRBD1 (6 bases). Per the germline V gene, CDR1 is SGHNT and CDR2 is YYREEE (reference sequence). Trimming stripped 4 bases from V and 5 bases from J, with 15 bases between. The CDR3 is 14 residues long. The CDR3 nucleotides read TGTGCCAGCAGCAGAACAGGGTCCGGCGAGACCCAGTACTTC. Protein sequence: CASSRTGSGETQYF. The full variable domain, with the rest looked up from reference TRBV5-4 and TRBJ2-5, is ETGVTQSPTHLIKTRGQQVTLRCSSQSGHNTVSWYQQALGQGPQFIFQYYREEENGRGNFPPRFSGLQFPNYSSELNVNALELDDSALYLCASSRTGSGETQYFGPGTRLLVL.

The rearrangement joins TRBV23-1 to TRBJ2-1; TRBD1 is a possible D gene (6 bases). TRBV23-1 is placed among ORFs of uncertain function. V gave up 0 bases and J gave up 6 bases, with 12 bases separating them. The CDR3 contains 15 residues. CDR3 in amino acids: CASSQSGRGRNEQFF. CDR3 in DNA: TGCGCCAGCAGTCAATCGGGCAGGGGTCGCAATGAGCAGTTCTTC.

The V and J genes are TRBV10-1 and TRBJ1-2; the match to TRBD1 covers 7 bases. Germline CDR1 and CDR2: WNHNN and SYGVQD (reference sequence). Germline trimming cut 6 bases from V and 0 bases from J; bases unmatched to any gene: 7. The CDR3 spans 15 residues. This chain's CDR3 is CASRSQGTSNYGYTF. The DNA of the CDR3 is TGCGCCAGCAGATCACAGGGGACGTCTAACTATGGCTACACCTTC.

The CDR3 DNA is TGTGCCAGCAGTTTATTAGGACTAGCGGGCTCAGATACGCAGTATTTT. It translates to CASSLLGLAGSDTQYF. The genes are TRBV28 and TRBJ2-3, with TRBD2 identical over 11 bases. In germline, CDR1 is MDHEN, CDR2 SYDVKM. The junction had 4 bases not matched to a gene; V was cut back by 1 base and J by 4 bases. The CDR3 loop spans 16 amino acids.

This chain uses TRBV7-2 with TRBJ2-1; possibly TRBD1 or TRBD2 for D (5 bases each). This CDR3 has 15 amino acids. V shed 4 bases and J shed 7 bases, with 17 bases lying between them. Germline V gene lookup returns CDR1 SGHTA and CDR2 FQGNSA. CDR3 DNA sequence: TGTGCCAGCAGCTGGGACGGGAACTCCGGGAATGAGCAGTTCTTC. It codes for CASSWDGNSGNEQFF.

The V and J genes are TRBV9 and TRBJ2-5; 9 positions agree with TRBD2. This CDR3 comprises 16 residues. Germline values: CDR1 SGDLS, CDR2 YYNGEE. With 6 bases clipped from V and 3 bases from J, the junction kept 12 bases outside the gene matches. Here the CDR3 DNA reads TGTGCCAGCACCCCAGACGTGGCTAGCGGGAAAGAGACCCAGTACTTC. It codes for CASTPDVASGKETQYF.

The rearrangement links TRBV28 to TRBJ2-3; D is undetermined. Trimming took off 6 bases at V and 0 bases at J, with 4 bases between the two ends. Germline lookup yields CDR1 MDHEN and CDR2 SYDVKM. CDR3 length equals 12 residues. The CDR3: CASRESTDTQYF. CDR3 DNA: TGTGCCAGCAGAGAAAGCACAGATACGCAGTATTTT.

The CDR3 nucleotides are TGTGCCAGTAGTATCGGGGGGAGCTCCTACGAGCAGTACTTC. It translates to CASSIGGSSYEQYF. The chain carries TRBV19 and TRBJ2-7; 7 nucleotides match TRBD2. The CDR3 covers 14 residues. The trim removed 3 bases at V and 0 bases at J, leaving 2 bases unmatched. The germline V gene has CDR1 LNHDA and CDR2 SQIVND (reference sequence).

The sample holds many counts of this clone. The J gene is TRBJ1-2, the V gene TRBV6-5; 7 nucleotides align to TRBD1. CDR1 MNHEY and CDR2 SVGAGI come from the germline V gene. There are 15 residues in the CDR3. The V segment lost 7 bases and the J segment 6 bases; nucleotides outside the gene matches: 14. In DNA, the CDR3 is TGTGCCAGCACCCCATCGGGGCGACAGGGTCATGGCTACACCTTC. Its protein is CASTPSGRQGHGYTF.

The rearrangement uses TRBV18 and TRBJ2-3; TRBD2 matches 9 bases. The CDR3 contains 17 residues. Germline V gene sequence: CDR1 KGHSH, CDR2 LQKENI. After removal of 3 bases from V and 4 bases from J, the junction contained 11 bases not matched to a gene. The CDR3: CASSPSMIAGVADTQYF. CDR3 sequence (DNA): TGTGCCAGCTCACCCTCGATGATAGCGGGAGTTGCAGATACGCAGTATTTT.

Worth noting for this clone: Other DNA sequences in this specimen translate into the identical CDR3. This chain joins TRBV7-2 and TRBJ1-3, with D hard to call. Trimming removed 1 base from V and 1 base from J, with 5 bases in between. The CDR3 runs to 14 residues. Germline V gives CDR1 SGHTA, CDR2 FQGNSA. The CDR3 reads CASSLGVSGNTIYF. CDR3 coding DNA: TGTGCCAGCAGCTTAGGAGTTTCTGGAAACACCATATATTTT.

V usage is TRBV25-1 and J usage is TRBJ2-5; TRBD2 aligns across 10 bases. With V trimmed by 7 bases and J by 11 bases, 13 bases remained unmatched. Germline lookup yields CDR1 MGHDK and CDR2 SYGVNS. The CDR3 totals 14 residues. CDR3 region: CASTDTGLAREQYF. In DNA form, the CDR3 reads TGTGCCAGCACCGACACGGGACTAGCGAGGGAGCAGTACTTC.

V gene TRBV14 combines with J gene TRBJ1-1; unclear D gene. The V gene's germline CDR1 is SGHDN and CDR2 FVKESK. This CDR3 has 13 residues. V lost 6 bases and J lost 1, with 9 bases in between. This CDR3 reads CASSPFRNTEAFF. The CDR3 DNA sequence: TGTGCCAGCAGTCCCTTCCGGAACACTGAAGCTTTCTTT.

J is TRBJ1-1 and V is TRBV18; no clear D. CDR3 length: 13 amino acids. Trimming removed 6 bases at V and 2 bases at J, with 10 bases between. Looked up from germline, CDR1 is KGHSH and CDR2 is LQKENI. The CDR3 loop is CASSLQSNTEAFF. The CDR3 DNA follows: TGTGCCAGCTCGTTACAGAGTAACACTGAAGCTTTCTTT.

V is TRBV7-9 and J is TRBJ1-1, with D hard to call. The V and J ends lost 3 bases and 8 bases respectively, with 10 bases between them. The CDR3 sequence is 12 residues long. Germline V lookup: CDR1 SEHNR, CDR2 FQNEAQ (reference sequence). In nucleotides, the CDR3 is TGTGCCAGCAGCTTTCTGGTTCAGGAAGCTTTCTTT. Translation: CASSFLVQEAFF.

The V and J genes are TRBV4-3 and TRBJ2-5; possible D gene TRBD2, 6 bases. Germline CDR1 is LGHNA and CDR2 is YSLEER. The CDR3 contains 15 residues. V was clipped by 0 bases and J by 2 bases, with 10 bases between them. The DNA of the CDR3 is TGCGCCAGCAGCCAAGATCTCGGGACTCAAGAGACCCAGTACTTC. Its translation: CASSQDLGTQETQYF.

This chain links TRBV7-9 with TRBJ2-3; D gene uncertain. CDR1 SEHNR and CDR2 FQNEAQ come from the germline V gene (reference sequence). Trimming took 1 base from V and 4 from J, leaving 9 bases between them. The CDR3 loop spans 14 amino acids. The CDR3 reads CASSLGAFPDTQYF. CDR3 in DNA: TGTGCCAGCAGCTTAGGAGCCTTCCCAGATACGCAGTATTTT.